The clone carrying this TCR beta chain was counted many times. As yet, its antigen is unknown. The source of the sample is a study of T and B cells in COVID-19 patients. The overall study: Critical illness requiring mechanical ventilation or extracorporeal membrane oxygenation affected about 65% of the 20 active-infection patients. Study outcomes and limitations: Patients with COVID-19 reportedly showed strongly skewed T cell receptor beta variable and joining gene usage.

Each TRB amplification used about 220-500 ng of genomic DNA from blood. This CDR3 is 14 amino acids long. CDR1 is MNHEY and CDR2 is SVGEGT in the germline V gene. V lost 5 bases, J lost 8 bases, and 16 bases lay in between. Multiplex PCR with BIOMED2 TRB-A/B primer pools amplified TRB rearrangements. TCRdb independently ran MiXCR on the multiplex PCR reads; one entry per CDR3 protein. This sample carries around 15,000 distinct CDR3 sequences, approximately 30% of them seen once, and the ten largest clones take approximately 4.6%. The sequence derives from a human donor who had recovered from COVID-19. Specimen: blood. The J gene is TRBJ2-1, the V gene TRBV6-2 or TRBV6-3; D gene unclear. DNA for the CDR3: TGTGCCAGCAGTCGCAGTTTCACGGTGGATGAGCAGTTCTTC. This encodes CASSRSFTVDEQFF.